This entry lists 13 T cell receptor beta chains sequenced from one sample in a study of blood T cell repertoires in COVID-19. The data were produced by immunoSEQ multiplex PCR, yet TCRdb's version contains in-frame clones alone and is incomplete. In the table there are a few hundred thousand clones, approximately 77% of which are singletons. The sequenced sample consisted of peripheral blood. The receptors come from a woman between 18 and 29 years old with acute or convalescent COVID-19.

V gene TRBV15 combines with J gene TRBJ1-5, with 9 bases aligning to TRBD1. CDR1 is LNHNV and CDR2 is YYDKDF in the germline V gene (reference sequence). This CDR3 is built from 15 residues. The junction had 3 bases not matched to a gene; V was cut back by 0 bases and J by 6 bases. The CDR3 loop reads CATSRDTTGGQPQHF. The CDR3 coding sequence is TGTGCCACCAGCAGAGATACGACAGGGGGTCAGCCCCAGCATTTT. The full variable domain, in which reference TRBV15 and TRBJ1-5 provide the parts outside the CDR3, is DAMVIQNPRYQVTQFGKPVTLSCSQTLNHNVMYWYQQKSSQAPKLLFHYYDKDFNNEADTPDNFQSRRPNTSFCFLDIRSPGLGDTAMYLCATSRDTTGGQPQHFGDGTRLSIL.

V usage is TRBV5-6 and J usage is TRBJ1-6; D not resolved. Trimming removed 3 bases from V and 9 bases from J, with 19 bases in between. The CDR3 is 16 amino acids. Germline V gene data show CDR1 as SGHDT and CDR2 as YYEEEE. This CDR3 reads CASSSSPIITGSPLHF. The CDR3 coding sequence is TGTGCCAGCAGCTCTAGCCCTATTATAACGGGTTCACCCCTCCACTTT.

This clone was seen more than once but under ten times. The genes are TRBV10-2 and TRBJ2-7; 9 bases are shared with TRBD1. The CDR3 length is 15 residues. The trim removed 7 bases at V and 3 bases at J, leaving 10 bases unmatched. Per germline, CDR1 WSHSY and CDR2 SAAADI. The CDR3 reads CASTRKTGGNYEQYF. CDR3 nucleotides: TGCGCCAGCACTCGAAAGACAGGGGGGAACTACGAGCAGTACTTC.

The rearrangement uses TRBV11-2 and TRBJ1-4, with TRBD1 matching over 7 bases. The CDR3 extends over 14 amino acids. The trim removed 5 bases at V and 8 bases at J, leaving 8 bases unmatched. CDR1 and CDR2 from the germline V gene are SGHAT and FQNNGV. In DNA, the CDR3 is TGTGCCAGCAGCCGCGGACAGGCGAAGGAAAAACTGTTTTTT. Protein: CASSRGQAKEKLFF.

The chain links TRBV2 to TRBJ1-5; 7 bases match TRBD1. With V trimmed by 6 bases and J by 4 bases, 9 bases remained unmatched. Germline-derived CDR1 and CDR2 are SNHLY and FYNNEI. CDR3 length: 15 residues. CDR3 sequence: CASSEQGIENQPQHF. CDR3 bases: TGTGCCAGCAGCGAACAGGGGATAGAAAATCAGCCCCAGCATTTT.

V gene TRBV5-6 combines with J gene TRBJ2-4; maybe TRBD1 (5 bases). CDR1 is SGHDT and CDR2 is YYEEEE in the germline V gene. Trimming shortened V by 0 bases and J by 1 base, and 8 bases separated the two germline ends. The CDR3 covers 15 residues. CDR3: CASSLGQLAKNIQYF. DNA of the CDR3: TGTGCCAGCAGCTTGGGACAGTTGGCCAAAAACATTCAGTACTTC. The whole variable domain, remainder taken from reference TRBV5-6 and TRBJ2-4, is DAGVTQSPTHLIKTRGQQVTLRCSPKSGHDTVSWYQQALGQGPQFIFQYYEEEERQRGNFPDRFSGHQFPNYSSELNVNALLLGDSALYLCASSLGQLAKNIQYFGAGTRLSVL.

V usage is TRBV5-1 and J usage is TRBJ2-3; possibly TRBD2 for D (6 bases). From germline, CDR1 is SGHRS and CDR2 YFSETQ. CDR3 size: 20 residues. Trimming removed 5 bases from V and 2 bases from J, with 30 bases in between. For the CDR3, the DNA is TGCGCCAGCAGTTCGACCCTCGCGGGATTGAACGACCCCGTCACAGATACGCAGTATTTT. This sequence encodes CASSSTLAGLNDPVTDTQYF.

The J gene is TRBJ2-5, the V gene TRBV24-1, with 8 bases identical to TRBD2. The length of the CDR3 is 16 residues. The V segment lost 4 bases and the J segment 1 base; nucleotides outside the gene matches: 7. Germline loops: CDR1 KGHDR, CDR2 SFDVKD. This CDR3 is CATSDQETSAQETQYF. Here the CDR3 DNA reads TGTGCCACCAGTGACCAAGAGACTAGCGCCCAAGAGACCCAGTACTTC.

CDR3 nucleotide sequence: TGCGCCAGCACCGGCCGGCGCGAGCCTCGACTAGTTGCTTTCGAGACCCAGTACTTC. It codes for CASTGRREPRLVAFETQYF. The chain couples TRBV10-2 to TRBJ2-5; D is perhaps TRBD2 (6 bases). The CDR3 runs 19 residues. In germline, CDR1 is WSHSY, CDR2 SAAADI. The V end was cut by 7 bases, the J end by 5 bases, with 32 bases between.

In the case of this clone: The junction differs from germline at one of its ends, possibly a read error. This chain joins TRBV10-3 and TRBJ1-2; tentative D call: TRBD1 (6 bases). The CDR3 loop spans 11 amino acids. The germline V gene has CDR1 ENHRY and CDR2 SYGVKD. DNA of the CDR3: TGTGCCACCTCCCGGCAGGGGCCTTTATCCTTC. Translation: CATSRQGPLSF.

The sample holds a few counts of this clone. The V and J genes are TRBV5-1 and TRBJ1-1; D is uncertain. Trimming took 5 bases from V and 1 from J, leaving 9 bases between them. Germline CDR1 is SGHRS and CDR2 is YFSETQ. This CDR3 is built from 13 residues. The CDR3 here is CASRFSGNTEAFF. DNA of the CDR3: TGCGCCAGCAGATTCTCAGGGAACACTGAAGCTTTCTTT.

The chain recombines TRBV2 with TRBJ2-7; TRBD2 matches 7 bases. Germline assignment: CDR1 SNHLY and CDR2 FYNNEI. The CDR3 totals 15 residues. J lost 4 bases, V lost 1 base, and 7 bases had no gene match. The CDR3: CASSEGLADTYEQYF. The CDR3 DNA reads as TGTGCCAGCAGTGAAGGGCTAGCGGACACGTACGAGCAGTACTTC.

The rearrangement joins TRBV7-8 to TRBJ1-2; the D gene is possibly TRBD1 (5 bases). The CDR3 length is 15 residues. Trimming left V 5 bases short and J 6 bases short, with 19 bases between. Germline V gene lookup returns CDR1 SGHVS and CDR2 FQNEAQ. CDR3 loop: CASSLGGLGRDGYTF. The CDR3 nucleotides are TGTGCCAGCAGCCTGGGGGGGTTGGGGAGAGATGGCTACACCTTC.